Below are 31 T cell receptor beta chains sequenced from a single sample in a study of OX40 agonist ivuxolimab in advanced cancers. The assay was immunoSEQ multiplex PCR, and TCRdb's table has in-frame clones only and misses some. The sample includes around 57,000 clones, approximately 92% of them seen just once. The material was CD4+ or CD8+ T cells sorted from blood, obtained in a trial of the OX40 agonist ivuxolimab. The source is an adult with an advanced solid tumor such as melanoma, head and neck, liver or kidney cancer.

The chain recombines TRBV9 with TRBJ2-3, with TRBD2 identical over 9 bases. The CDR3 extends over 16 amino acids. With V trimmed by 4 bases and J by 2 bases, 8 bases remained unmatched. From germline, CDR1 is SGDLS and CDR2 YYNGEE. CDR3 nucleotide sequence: TGTGCCAGCAGCCCTACTACTAGCGGGCCCACAGATACGCAGTATTTT. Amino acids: CASSPTTSGPTDTQYF.

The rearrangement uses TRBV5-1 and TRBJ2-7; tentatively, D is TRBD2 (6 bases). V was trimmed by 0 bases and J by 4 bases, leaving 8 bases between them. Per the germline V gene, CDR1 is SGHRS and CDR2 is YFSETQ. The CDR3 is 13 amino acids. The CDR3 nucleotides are TGCGCCAGCAGCTTGGGCAGCGGGTACGAGCAGTACTTC. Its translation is CASSLGSGYEQYF.

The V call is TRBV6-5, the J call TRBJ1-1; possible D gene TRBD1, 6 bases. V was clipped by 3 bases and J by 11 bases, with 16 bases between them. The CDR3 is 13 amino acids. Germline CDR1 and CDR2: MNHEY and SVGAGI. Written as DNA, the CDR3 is TGTGCCAGCAGTTATTTTGTAGGGGGGACCGCTTTCTTT. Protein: CASSYFVGGTAFF.

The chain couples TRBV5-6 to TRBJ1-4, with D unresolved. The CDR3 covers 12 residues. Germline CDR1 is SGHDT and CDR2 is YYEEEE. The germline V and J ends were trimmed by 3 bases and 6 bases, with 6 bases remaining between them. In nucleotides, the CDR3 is TGTGCCAGCAGCTCCGACTATGAAAAACTGTTTTTT. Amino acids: CASSSDYEKLFF.

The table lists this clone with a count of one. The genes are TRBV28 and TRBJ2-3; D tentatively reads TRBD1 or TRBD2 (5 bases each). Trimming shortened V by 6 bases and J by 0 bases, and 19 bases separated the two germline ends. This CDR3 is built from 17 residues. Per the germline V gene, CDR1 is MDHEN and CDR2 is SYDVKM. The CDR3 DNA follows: TGTGCCAGCAGCTTAAACATCAGGGACCTTAGCACAGATACGCAGTATTTT. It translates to CASSLNIRDLSTDTQYF.

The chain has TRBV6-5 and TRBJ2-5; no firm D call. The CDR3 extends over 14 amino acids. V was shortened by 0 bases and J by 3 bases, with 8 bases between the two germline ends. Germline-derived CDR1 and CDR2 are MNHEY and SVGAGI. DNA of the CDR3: TGTGCCAGCAGTTACTCGAGTATCGAAGAGACCCAGTACTTC. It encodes CASSYSSIEETQYF.

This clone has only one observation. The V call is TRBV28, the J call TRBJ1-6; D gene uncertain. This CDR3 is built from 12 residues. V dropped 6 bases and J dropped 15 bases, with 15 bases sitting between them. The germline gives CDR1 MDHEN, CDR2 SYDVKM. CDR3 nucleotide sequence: TGTGCCAGCAGACCGGGTGGACTAGTCCTCCACTTT. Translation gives CASRPGGLVLHF.

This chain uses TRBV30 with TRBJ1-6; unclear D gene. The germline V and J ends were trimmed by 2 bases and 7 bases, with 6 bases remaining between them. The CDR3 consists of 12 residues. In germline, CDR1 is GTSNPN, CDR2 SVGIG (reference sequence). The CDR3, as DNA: TGTGCCTGGAGTCCGGGAAATTCACCCCTCCACTTT. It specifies CAWSPGNSPLHF.

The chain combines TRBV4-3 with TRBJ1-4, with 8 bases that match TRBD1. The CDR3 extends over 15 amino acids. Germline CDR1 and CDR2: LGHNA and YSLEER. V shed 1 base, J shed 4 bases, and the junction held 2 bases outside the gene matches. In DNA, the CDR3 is TGCGCCAGCAGCCAAGGGACAGGGCTTAATGAAAAACTGTTTTTT. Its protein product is CASSQGTGLNEKLFF.

CDR3 residues: CASSLGGPGRNTIYF. CDR3 bases: TGTGCCAGTAGCCTCGGGGGACCGGGGAGAAACACCATATATTTT. The chain recombines TRBV19 with TRBJ1-3; maybe TRBD1 (5 bases). Germline assignment: CDR1 LNHDA and CDR2 SQIVND (reference sequence). CDR3 length equals 15 residues. Between the trimmed V and J ends, which lost 6 bases and 5 bases, there was a span of 17 bases.

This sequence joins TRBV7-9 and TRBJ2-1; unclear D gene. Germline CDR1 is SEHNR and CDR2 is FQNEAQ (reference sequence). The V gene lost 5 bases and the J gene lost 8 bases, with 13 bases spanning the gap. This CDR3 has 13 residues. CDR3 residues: CASSRSETYEQFF. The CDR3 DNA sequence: TGTGCCAGCAGCCGTTCCGAGACCTATGAGCAGTTCTTC.

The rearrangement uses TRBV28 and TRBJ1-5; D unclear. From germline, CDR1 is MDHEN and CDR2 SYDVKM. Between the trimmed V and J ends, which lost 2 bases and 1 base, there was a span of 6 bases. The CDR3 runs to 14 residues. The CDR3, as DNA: TGTGCCAGCAGTTTACCGGACAGCAATCAGCCCCAGCATTTT. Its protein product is CASSLPDSNQPQHF.

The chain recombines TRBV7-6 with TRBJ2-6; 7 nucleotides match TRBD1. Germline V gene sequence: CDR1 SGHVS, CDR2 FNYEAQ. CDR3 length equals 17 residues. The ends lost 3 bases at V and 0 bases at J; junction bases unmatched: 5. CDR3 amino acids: CASSLVAGGSGANVLTF. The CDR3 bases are TGTGCCAGCAGCTTGGTTGCAGGGGGCTCTGGGGCCAACGTCCTGACTTTC.

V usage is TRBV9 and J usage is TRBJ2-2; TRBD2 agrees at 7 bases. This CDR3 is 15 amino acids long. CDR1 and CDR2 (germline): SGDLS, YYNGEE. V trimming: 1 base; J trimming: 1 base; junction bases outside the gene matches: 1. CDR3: CASSVSGMNTGELFF. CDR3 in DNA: TGTGCCAGCAGCGTAAGCGGGATGAACACCGGGGAGCTGTTTTTT.

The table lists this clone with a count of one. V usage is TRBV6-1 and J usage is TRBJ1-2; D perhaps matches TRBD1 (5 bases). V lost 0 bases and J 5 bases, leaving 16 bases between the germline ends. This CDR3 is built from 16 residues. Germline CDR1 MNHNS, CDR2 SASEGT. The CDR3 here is CASSEASQGVRYGYTF. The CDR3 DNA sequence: TGTGCCAGCAGTGAAGCTAGCCAGGGCGTTCGGTATGGCTACACCTTC.

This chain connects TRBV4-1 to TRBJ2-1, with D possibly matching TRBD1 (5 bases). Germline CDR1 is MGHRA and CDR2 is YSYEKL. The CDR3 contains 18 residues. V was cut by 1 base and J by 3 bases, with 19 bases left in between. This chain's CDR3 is CASSQGQGIRKIYNEQFF. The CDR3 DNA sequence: TGCGCCAGCAGCCAAGGCCAGGGAATAAGAAAGATCTACAATGAGCAGTTCTTC.

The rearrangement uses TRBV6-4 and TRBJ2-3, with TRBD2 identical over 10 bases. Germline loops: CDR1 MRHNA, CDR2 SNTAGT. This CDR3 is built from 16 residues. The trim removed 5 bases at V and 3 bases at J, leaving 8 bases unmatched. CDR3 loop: CASSPIAGGGTDTQYF. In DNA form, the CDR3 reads TGTGCCAGCAGTCCGATAGCGGGAGGAGGGACAGATACGCAGTATTTT.

CDR3 sequence: CASSPSFQGFWSGELFF. The CDR3 nucleotides are TGTGCCAGCAGTCCCAGCTTCCAGGGTTTCTGGTCCGGGGAGCTGTTTTTT. The rearrangement uses TRBV28 and TRBJ2-2, with D possibly matching TRBD1 (5 bases). The CDR3 has 17 amino acids. Between the trimmed V and J ends, which lost 5 bases and 6 bases, there was a span of 22 bases. Germline lookup yields CDR1 MDHEN and CDR2 SYDVKM.

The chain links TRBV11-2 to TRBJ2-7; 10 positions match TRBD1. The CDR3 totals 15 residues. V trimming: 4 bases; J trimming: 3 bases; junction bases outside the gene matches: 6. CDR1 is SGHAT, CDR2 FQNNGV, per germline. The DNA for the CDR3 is TGTGCCAGCAGCTCACAAGACAGGGGGCTCTACGAGCAGTACTTC. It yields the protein CASSSQDRGLYEQYF.

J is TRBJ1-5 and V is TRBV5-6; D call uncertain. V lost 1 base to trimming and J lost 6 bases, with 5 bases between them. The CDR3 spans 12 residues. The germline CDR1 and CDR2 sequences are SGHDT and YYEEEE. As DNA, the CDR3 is TGTGCCAGCAGCTTGAGAAGTCAGCCCCAGCATTTT. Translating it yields CASSLRSQPQHF.

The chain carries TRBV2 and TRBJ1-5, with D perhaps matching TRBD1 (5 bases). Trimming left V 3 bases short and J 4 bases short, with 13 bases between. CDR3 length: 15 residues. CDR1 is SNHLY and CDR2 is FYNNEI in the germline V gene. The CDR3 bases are TGTGCCAGCAGTGAGGGATCGGGGGGGAATCAGCCCCAGCATTTT. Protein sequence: CASSEGSGGNQPQHF.

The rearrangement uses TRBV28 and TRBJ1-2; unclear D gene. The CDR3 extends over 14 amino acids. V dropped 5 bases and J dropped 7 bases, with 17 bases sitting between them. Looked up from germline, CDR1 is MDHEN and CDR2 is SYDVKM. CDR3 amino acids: CASSPAAGGVGYTF. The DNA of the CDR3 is TGTGCCAGCAGTCCCGCCGCGGGTGGAGTTGGCTACACCTTC.

CDR3: CASMFQGSITDTQYF. In nucleotides, the CDR3 is TGTGCCAGCATGTTCCAGGGATCCATCACAGATACGCAGTATTTT. The chain recombines TRBV2 with TRBJ2-3, with a possible D match to TRBD1 (5 bases). The V gene lost 7 bases and the J gene lost 2 bases, with 16 bases spanning the gap. CDR3 length: 15 residues. The germline gives CDR1 SNHLY, CDR2 FYNNEI.

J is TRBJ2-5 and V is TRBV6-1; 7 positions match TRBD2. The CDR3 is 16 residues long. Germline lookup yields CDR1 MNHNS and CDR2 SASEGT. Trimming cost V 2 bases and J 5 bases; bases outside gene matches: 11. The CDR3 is CASSEFWAGAGETQYF. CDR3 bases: TGTGCCAGCAGTGAATTTTGGGCGGGAGCAGGTGAGACCCAGTACTTC.

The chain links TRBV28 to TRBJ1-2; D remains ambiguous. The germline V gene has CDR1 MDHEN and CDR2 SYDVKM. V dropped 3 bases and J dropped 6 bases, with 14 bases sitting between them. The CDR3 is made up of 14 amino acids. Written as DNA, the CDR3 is TGTGCCAGCAGTTTTACAGCCCTGGGAAATGGCTACACCTTC. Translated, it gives CASSFTALGNGYTF.

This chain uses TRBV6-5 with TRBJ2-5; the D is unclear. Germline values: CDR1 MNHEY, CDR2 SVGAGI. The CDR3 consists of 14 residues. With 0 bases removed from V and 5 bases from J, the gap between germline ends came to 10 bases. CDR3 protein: CASSYSPTQETQYF. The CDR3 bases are TGTGCCAGCAGTTACTCCCCTACTCAGGAGACCCAGTACTTC.

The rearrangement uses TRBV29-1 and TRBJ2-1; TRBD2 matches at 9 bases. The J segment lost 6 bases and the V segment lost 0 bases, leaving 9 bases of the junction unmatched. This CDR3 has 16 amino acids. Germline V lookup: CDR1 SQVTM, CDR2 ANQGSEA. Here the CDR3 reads CSVEDLGGGASNEQFF. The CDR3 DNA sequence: TGCAGCGTTGAAGATCTTGGCGGGGGGGCCTCCAATGAGCAGTTCTTC.

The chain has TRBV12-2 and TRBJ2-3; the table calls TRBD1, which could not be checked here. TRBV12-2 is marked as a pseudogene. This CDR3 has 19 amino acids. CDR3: CASRLGTPRDRVYTDTQYF. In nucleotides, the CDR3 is TGTGCAAGTCGCTTAGGGACCCCCCGGGACAGGGTTTACACAGATACGCAGTATTTT.

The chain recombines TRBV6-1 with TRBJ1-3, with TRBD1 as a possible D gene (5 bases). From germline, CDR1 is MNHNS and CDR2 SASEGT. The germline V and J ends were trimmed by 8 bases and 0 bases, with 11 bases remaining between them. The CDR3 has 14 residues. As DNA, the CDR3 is TGTGCCAGCGCGGGACCGAGCTCTGGAAACACCATATATTTT. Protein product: CASAGPSSGNTIYF.

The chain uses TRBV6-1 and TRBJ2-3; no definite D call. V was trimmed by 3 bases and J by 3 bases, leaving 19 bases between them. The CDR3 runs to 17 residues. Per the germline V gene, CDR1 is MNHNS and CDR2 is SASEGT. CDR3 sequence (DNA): TGTGCCAGCAGTGATTCGTCCCAGCCTTCACCGACAGATACGCAGTATTTT. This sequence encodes CASSDSSQPSPTDTQYF.

Here the CDR3 DNA reads TGTGCCAGCAGCGTAGGGGGGGGCACCACTGAAGCTTTCTTT. Translation: CASSVGGGTTEAFF. The chain carries TRBV9 and TRBJ1-1, with a tentative D call TRBD1 (6 bases). V was clipped by 0 bases and J by 4 bases, with 10 bases between them. Germline loops: CDR1 SGDLS, CDR2 YYNGEE. This CDR3 is 14 amino acids long.